A selection of T cell receptor beta chains follows, all from one sample in a study of PD-1 blockade in classical Hodgkin lymphoma. TCRdb's table, derived via immunoSEQ multiplex PCR, lists solely in-frame clones and lacks some. Of roughly 9,300 clones detected, roughly nine tenths appear once; the ten largest clones hold less than 40%. The source was peripheral blood mononuclear cells (PBMCs), collected before the fourth cycle of nivolumab. Receptor source: a human donor with classical Hodgkin lymphoma. Each CDR3 is given with its conserved first and last residue. Each record gives: V gene, clone size, J gene, D gene, CDR3 DNA, CDR3 protein. A D gene is named only where the DNA matches it firmly. Clone size appears in some rows only: once, few, many, or a class for an expanded clone.

V gene: TRBV6-1; clone size: .; J gene: TRBJ2-7; D gene: .; CDR3 DNA: TGTGCCAGCAGTGTCCAAGGGGGGAGTGGATACGAGCAGTACTTC; CDR3 protein: CASSVQGGSGYEQYF
V gene: TRBV5-1; clone size: .; J gene: TRBJ2-1; D gene: TRBD1; CDR3 DNA: TGCGCCAGCAGCTTAATAGGGGGCAAGAATGAGCAGTTCTTC; CDR3 protein: CASSLIGGKNEQFF
V gene: TRBV5-6; clone size: .; J gene: TRBJ1-2; D gene: TRBD1; CDR3 DNA: TGTGCCAGCAGCCCCTGGACAGGGTGGAATGGCTACACCTTC; CDR3 protein: CASSPWTGWNGYTF
V gene: TRBV11-1; clone size: .; J gene: TRBJ1-2; D gene: .; CDR3 DNA: TGTGCCAGCAGCTCAAAAGCAGAGACAGGAAACTATGGCTACACCTTC; CDR3 protein: CASSSKAETGNYGYTF
V gene: TRBV5-4; clone size: .; J gene: TRBJ2-3; D gene: .; CDR3 DNA: TGTGCCAGCAGCTCCGAGGGGTACACAGATACGCAGTATTTT; CDR3 protein: CASSSEGYTDTQYF
V gene: TRBV10-2; clone size: .; J gene: TRBJ2-3; D gene: .; CDR3 DNA: TGCGCCAGCAGCGCGGGCTCACGGGGCACAGATACGCAGTATTTT; CDR3 protein: CASSAGSRGTDTQYF
V gene: TRBV4-1; clone size: .; J gene: TRBJ1-2; D gene: .; CDR3 DNA: TGCGCCAGCAGCCAAGCACCCGGGGGGGGTGGCTACACCTTC; CDR3 protein: CASSQAPGGGGYTF
V gene: TRBV6-5; clone size: few; J gene: TRBJ2-7; D gene: .; CDR3 DNA: TGTGCCAGCAGTTTTAGCGGCAGCTCCTACGAGCAGTACTTC; CDR3 protein: CASSFSGSSYEQYF
V gene: TRBV6-8; clone size: once; J gene: TRBJ2-5; D gene: .; CDR3 DNA: TGTGCCAGCAGTTACTCTGAGACCCAGTACTTC; CDR3 protein: CASSYSETQYF
V gene: TRBV15; clone size: .; J gene: TRBJ2-5; D gene: .; CDR3 DNA: TGTGCCACCCTTCGTTCGAGGGAGCCCCAAGAGACCCAGTACTTC; CDR3 protein: CATLRSREPQETQYF
V gene: TRBV19; clone size: .; J gene: TRBJ1-5; D gene: .; CDR3 DNA: TGTGCCAGTAGTATAGAGTTAGGACAGCGGCTTCAGCCCCAGCATTTT; CDR3 protein: CASSIELGQRLQPQHF
V gene: TRBV20-1; clone size: once; J gene: TRBJ2-5; D gene: .; CDR3 DNA: TGCAGTGCTAGTCCAGGGATTGAGCAGTACTTC; CDR3 protein: CSASPGIEQYF
V gene: TRBV2; clone size: .; J gene: TRBJ2-2; D gene: TRBD2; CDR3 DNA: TGTGCCAGCAGTGATTCTAGCGGGACCAACACCGGGGAGCTGTTTTTT; CDR3 protein: CASSDSSGTNTGELFF
V gene: TRBV2; clone size: once; J gene: TRBJ1-1; D gene: .; CDR3 DNA: TGTGCCAACTTACGGAGTATGAACACTGAAGCTTTCTTT; CDR3 protein: CANLRSMNTEAFF
V gene: TRBV2; clone size: few; J gene: TRBJ2-1; D gene: .; CDR3 DNA: TGTGCCAGCCGTCCGGGGTACAATGAGCAGTTCTTC; CDR3 protein: CASRPGYNEQFF
V gene: TRBV9; clone size: .; J gene: TRBJ2-7; D gene: .; CDR3 DNA: TGTGCCAGCAGCGCCCGGACTGAGCCCTTCTACGAGCAGTACTTC; CDR3 protein: CASSARTEPFYEQYF
V gene: TRBV9; clone size: .; J gene: TRBJ2-1; D gene: TRBD2; CDR3 DNA: TGTGCCAGCAGCGCTAGCGGGAGATCTTACAATGAGCAGTTCTTC; CDR3 protein: CASSASGRSYNEQFF
V gene: TRBV7-2; clone size: .; J gene: TRBJ2-1; D gene: TRBD1; CDR3 DNA: TGTGCCAGCAGTAGGGACAGCTACAATGAGCAGTTCTTC; CDR3 protein: CASSRDSYNEQFF
V gene: TRBV19; clone size: medium-sized; J gene: TRBJ2-1; D gene: TRBD2; CDR3 DNA: TGTGCCAGTAGTAAGACTAGCGGGAGTTTCGATGAGCAGTTCTTC; CDR3 protein: CASSKTSGSFDEQFF
V gene: TRBV28; clone size: .; J gene: TRBJ2-7; D gene: .; CDR3 DNA: TGTGCCAGCAGTTCCCAGGGCCTTTCCTCCTACGAGCAGTACTTC; CDR3 protein: CASSSQGLSSYEQYF
V gene: TRBV6-7; clone size: .; J gene: TRBJ2-1; D gene: TRBD2; CDR3 DNA: TGTGCCAGCAGTTACCCACTGACTAGCGGGGTGCACAATGAGCAGTTCTTC; CDR3 protein: CASSYPLTSGVHNEQFF
V gene: TRBV2; clone size: .; J gene: TRBJ2-3; D gene: TRBD2; CDR3 DNA: TGTGCCGGAAAGGGGCTAGCGGGAGGGGATACGCAGTATTTT; CDR3 protein: CAGKGLAGGDTQYF
V gene: TRBV5-1; clone size: .; J gene: TRBJ1-3; D gene: .; CDR3 DNA: TGCGCCAGCAGCTTGGCCTCTGGAAACACCATATATTTT; CDR3 protein: CASSLASGNTIYF
V gene: TRBV11-2; clone size: .; J gene: TRBJ1-1; D gene: TRBD1; CDR3 DNA: TGTGCCAGCAGCTTAGGACAGGGAAGAATTGAAGCTTTCTTT; CDR3 protein: CASSLGQGRIEAFF
V gene: TRBV7-9; clone size: .; J gene: TRBJ1-6; D gene: TRBD1; CDR3 DNA: TGTGCCAGCAGCCCCGACAGGGGATTTACTTCACCCCTCCACTTT; CDR3 protein: CASSPDRGFTSPLHF
V gene: TRBV4-1; clone size: .; J gene: TRBJ1-1; D gene: .; CDR3 DNA: TGCGCCAGCAGCCAGGAACCCTCGAGCACTGAAGCTTTCTTT; CDR3 protein: CASSQEPSSTEAFF
V gene: TRBV29-1; clone size: .; J gene: TRBJ2-5; D gene: TRBD2; CDR3 DNA: TGCAGCGTCTCGGCCGGACTAGCGGGCATGCAAGAGACCCAGTACTTC; CDR3 protein: CSVSAGLAGMQETQYF
V gene: TRBV6-6; clone size: .; J gene: TRBJ1-1; D gene: .; CDR3 DNA: TGTGCCAGCAGTTACCCTACAAGGTTGAGCACTGAAGCTTTCTTT; CDR3 protein: CASSYPTRLSTEAFF
V gene: TRBV7-9; clone size: .; J gene: TRBJ1-1; D gene: .; CDR3 DNA: TGTGCCAGCAGCTTATGGGGACAAAGGAACACTGAAGCTTTCTTT; CDR3 protein: CASSLWGQRNTEAFF
V gene: TRBV6-5; clone size: .; J gene: TRBJ2-7; D gene: .; CDR3 DNA: TGTGCCAGCAAGGCGGGAAGCTCCTACGAGCAGTACTTC; CDR3 protein: CASKAGSSYEQYF
V gene: TRBV4-1; clone size: .; J gene: TRBJ2-6; D gene: .; CDR3 DNA: TGCGCCAGCAGCCAGGAATCAGGGGCCTCTGGGGCCAACGTCCTGACTTTC; CDR3 protein: CASSQESGASGANVLTF
V gene: TRBV4-1; clone size: .; J gene: TRBJ2-1; D gene: TRBD2; CDR3 DNA: TGCGCCAGCAGCCACCCCAGGCGAATAGCGGGAGGCAATGAGCAGTTCTTC; CDR3 protein: CASSHPRRIAGGNEQFF
V gene: TRBV7-2; clone size: .; J gene: TRBJ2-2; D gene: TRBD1; CDR3 DNA: TGTGCCAGCAGCCAACAGGGGTCCTACACCGGGGAGCTGTTTTTT; CDR3 protein: CASSQQGSYTGELFF
V gene: TRBV7-2; clone size: .; J gene: TRBJ1-5; D gene: .; CDR3 DNA: TGTGCCAGCAGCTTAGTCGGGGATCAGCCCCAGCATTTT; CDR3 protein: CASSLVGDQPQHF
V gene: TRBV2; clone size: .; J gene: TRBJ1-5; D gene: .; CDR3 DNA: TGTGCCAGCAGTGAAGCCGGCGGTACTGGGCCCCAGCATTTT; CDR3 protein: CASSEAGGTGPQHF
V gene: TRBV14; clone size: .; J gene: TRBJ2-5; D gene: .; CDR3 DNA: TGTGCCAGCAGCCAAGTGTCGATAAGAGAGACCCAGTACTTC; CDR3 protein: CASSQVSIRETQYF
V gene: TRBV6-5; clone size: few; J gene: TRBJ1-2; D gene: TRBD1; CDR3 DNA: TGTGCCAGCAGTTGGACAGGGGTAAACTATGGCTACACCTTC; CDR3 protein: CASSWTGVNYGYTF
V gene: TRBV4-1; clone size: .; J gene: TRBJ2-7; D gene: .; CDR3 DNA: TGCGCCAGCAGCCAAGTGCCAGGGACCTACGAGCAGTACTTC; CDR3 protein: CASSQVPGTYEQYF
V gene: TRBV6-5; clone size: .; J gene: TRBJ2-3; D gene: .; CDR3 DNA: TGTGCCAGCAGTTACATGGCAGGGTTCACAGATACGCAGTATTTT; CDR3 protein: CASSYMAGFTDTQYF
V gene: TRBV11-2; clone size: .; J gene: TRBJ1-4; D gene: .; CDR3 DNA: TGTGCCAGCAGCAGCCTACGGGGACACTTGGGTGAAAAACTGTTTTTT; CDR3 protein: CASSSLRGHLGEKLFF
V gene: TRBV29-1; clone size: .; J gene: TRBJ1-4; D gene: .; CDR3 DNA: TGCAGCGTTGGATATTTGGGTGAAAAACTGTTTTTT; CDR3 protein: CSVGYLGEKLFF
V gene: TRBV6-5; clone size: .; J gene: TRBJ1-1; D gene: .; CDR3 DNA: TGTGCCAGCAGTTACCGCCCGTTGGAAGTGAACACTGAAGCTTTCTTT; CDR3 protein: CASSYRPLEVNTEAFF
V gene: TRBV7-3; clone size: .; J gene: TRBJ1-1; D gene: TRBD1; CDR3 DNA: TGTGCCAGCAGGAACACAGGGGGCACTGAAGCTTTCTTT; CDR3 protein: CASRNTGGTEAFF
V gene: TRBV27; clone size: .; J gene: TRBJ2-1; D gene: TRBD1; CDR3 DNA: TGTGCCAGCAGTTCCGAGACAGGGGCCAACAATGAGCAGTTCTTC; CDR3 protein: CASSSETGANNEQFF
V gene: TRBV19; clone size: .; J gene: TRBJ1-2; D gene: TRBD1; CDR3 DNA: TGTGCCAGTATCGCCGCGACAGGGGATGGCTACACCTTC; CDR3 protein: CASIAATGDGYTF
V gene: TRBV10-3; clone size: once; J gene: TRBJ2-1; D gene: .; CDR3 DNA: TGTGCCATCAGGGATTTGACAGGACATGAGCAGTTCTTC; CDR3 protein: CAIRDLTGHEQFF
V gene: TRBV10-2; clone size: few; J gene: TRBJ2-7; D gene: TRBD2; CDR3 DNA: TGCGCCAGCAGTGAGGCGGGGGCCTACGAGCAGTACTTC; CDR3 protein: CASSEAGAYEQYF
V gene: TRBV27; clone size: .; J gene: TRBJ2-3; D gene: TRBD1; CDR3 DNA: TGTGCCAGCAGTGCAACGACAGGGCCAGATACGCAGTATTTT; CDR3 protein: CASSATTGPDTQYF
V gene: TRBV13; clone size: .; J gene: TRBJ2-7; D gene: TRBD2; CDR3 DNA: TGTGCCAGCAGCATCCGGACTAGCGTGGACGAGCAGTACTTC; CDR3 protein: CASSIRTSVDEQYF
V gene: TRBV29-1; clone size: .; J gene: TRBJ2-3; D gene: .; CDR3 DNA: TGCAGCGTTGCCCTAGGCGGGGTTTCAGATACGCAGTATTTT; CDR3 protein: CSVALGGVSDTQYF
V gene: TRBV5-5; clone size: .; J gene: TRBJ2-1; D gene: TRBD2; CDR3 DNA: TGTGCCAGCAGCTTGCTAGCGGGAGGCTACAATGAGCAGTTCTTC; CDR3 protein: CASSLLAGGYNEQFF
V gene: TRBV27; clone size: .; J gene: TRBJ2-5; D gene: .; CDR3 DNA: TGTGCCAGCAGACAACACCACCAAGAGACCCAGTACTTC; CDR3 protein: CASRQHHQETQYF
V gene: TRBV14; clone size: .; J gene: TRBJ1-2; D gene: TRBD1; CDR3 DNA: TGTGCCAGCGGGACAGACTATGGCTACACCTTC; CDR3 protein: CASGTDYGYTF
V gene: TRBV11-2; clone size: .; J gene: TRBJ1-3; D gene: .; CDR3 DNA: TGTGCCAGCAGCTTAGTAACCGACAGGATCAAGAGAAACACCATATATTTT; CDR3 protein: CASSLVTDRIKRNTIYF
V gene: TRBV5-1; clone size: .; J gene: TRBJ1-1; D gene: .; CDR3 DNA: TGCGCCAGCAGCTTGAAGGATTCGAACACTGAAGCTTTCTTT; CDR3 protein: CASSLKDSNTEAFF
V gene: TRBV28; clone size: .; J gene: TRBJ1-2; D gene: .; CDR3 DNA: TGTGCCAGCACCTGGGACCATGGCTACACCTTC; CDR3 protein: CASTWDHGYTF
V gene: TRBV5-1; clone size: .; J gene: TRBJ1-5; D gene: TRBD1; CDR3 DNA: TGCGCCAGCAGCGAGTCAGGGGGCGGTCAGCCCCAGCATTTT; CDR3 protein: CASSESGGGQPQHF
V gene: TRBV6-5; clone size: .; J gene: TRBJ2-7; D gene: TRBD2; CDR3 DNA: TGTGCGGCGTGGACTAGCGGTTACGAGCAGTACTTC; CDR3 protein: CAAWTSGYEQYF
V gene: TRBV4-1; clone size: .; J gene: TRBJ2-6; D gene: .; CDR3 DNA: TGCGCCAGCAGCCAAGGAAAAATGGAGTTGGACTCTGGGGCCAACGTCCTGACTTTC; CDR3 protein: CASSQGKMELDSGANVLTF